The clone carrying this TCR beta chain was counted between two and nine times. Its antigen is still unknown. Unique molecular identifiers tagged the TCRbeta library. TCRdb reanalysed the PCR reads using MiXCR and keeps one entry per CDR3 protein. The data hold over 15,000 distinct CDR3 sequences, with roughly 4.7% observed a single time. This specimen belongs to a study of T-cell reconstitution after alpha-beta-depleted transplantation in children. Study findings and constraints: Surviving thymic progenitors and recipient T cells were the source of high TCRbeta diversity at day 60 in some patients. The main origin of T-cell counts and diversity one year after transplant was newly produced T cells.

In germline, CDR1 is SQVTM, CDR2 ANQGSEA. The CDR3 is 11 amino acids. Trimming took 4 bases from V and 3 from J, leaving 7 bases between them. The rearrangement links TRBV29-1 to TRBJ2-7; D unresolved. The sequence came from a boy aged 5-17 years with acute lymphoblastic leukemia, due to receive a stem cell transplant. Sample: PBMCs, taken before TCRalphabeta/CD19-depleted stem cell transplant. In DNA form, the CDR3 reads TGCAGCGTTGTGACACACTACGAGCAGTACTTC. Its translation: CSVVTHYEQYF.